The 10 T cell receptor beta chains below come from one sample, sequenced in a study of blood T cell repertoires in COVID-19. Data came from immunoSEQ multiplex PCR; TCRdb stores just in-frame clones and leaves some out. The table lists around 150,000 clones, roughly 80% of them singletons. Sequencing input: peripheral blood. These receptors originate from a woman aged 40 to 50 with COVID-19, enrolled during active disease.

This sequence joins TRBV24-1 and TRBJ1-5, with D maybe TRBD1 (5 bases). The CDR3 covers 12 residues. Deletions cut 2 bases from V and 11 bases from J, with 9 bases between. The germline V gene encodes CDR1 KGHDR and CDR2 SFDVKD. CDR3 in DNA: TGTGCCACCAGTGATTGGGGCGGAACCCAGCATTTT. Amino acids: CATSDWGGTQHF.

The chain is built from TRBV27 and TRBJ2-5, with 8 bases that match TRBD2. Losses at the gene ends were 1 base for V and 5 bases for J; bases not matched to a gene: 9. The CDR3 covers 16 residues. The V gene's germline CDR1 is MNHEY and CDR2 SMNVEV (reference sequence). The CDR3: CASSLYGTRGLETQYF. The CDR3 DNA reads TGTGCCAGCAGTTTATACGGGACTAGGGGTCTGGAGACCCAGTACTTC.

V usage is TRBV29-1 and J usage is TRBJ2-1; 7 nucleotides match TRBD2. CDR3 size: 13 residues. Germline V CDR1 and CDR2: SQVTM, ANQGSEA. The J segment lost 2 bases and the V segment lost 6 bases, leaving 4 bases of the junction unmatched. The CDR3 DNA follows: TGCAGCGTAGGGACTACCGCCTACAATGAGCAGTTCTTC. Translated: CSVGTTAYNEQFF.

The J gene is TRBJ2-1, the V gene TRBV7-9; D is ambiguous. The CDR3 loop spans 15 amino acids. The germline gives CDR1 SEHNR, CDR2 FQNEAQ (reference sequence). The V gene lost 2 bases and the J gene lost 3 bases, with 11 bases spanning the gap. In DNA form, the CDR3 reads TGTGCCAGCAGCTTAAAAGGAGATAGCTACAATGAGCAGTTCTTC. It translates to CASSLKGDSYNEQFF.

The chain is built from TRBV5-4 and TRBJ2-3; TRBD2 matches 11 bases. V was pared by 4 bases and J by 4 bases, with 8 bases of the junction left unmatched. From germline, CDR1 is SGHNT and CDR2 YYREEE (reference sequence). The CDR3 is made up of 16 amino acids. The CDR3 loop reads CASSTKTSGASDTQYF. The CDR3 bases are TGTGCCAGCAGCACCAAGACTAGCGGGGCTTCAGATACGCAGTATTTT.

The chain links TRBV6-1 to TRBJ2-2; 10 positions agree with TRBD2. Germline V gene data show CDR1 as MNHNS and CDR2 as SASEGT. Trimming took 4 bases from V and 0 from J; bases not matched to a gene: 8. The CDR3 is 18 residues long. The CDR3 loop reads CASSVLVAGGANTGELFF. CDR3 nucleotides: TGTGCCAGCAGTGTGTTGGTAGCGGGGGGCGCGAACACCGGGGAGCTGTTTTTT.

Of note for this clone: This same CDR3 is encoded by further DNA sequences in the sample. This chain connects TRBV2 to TRBJ1-2; 7 positions match TRBD1. The CDR3 length is 13 residues. The germline gives CDR1 SNHLY, CDR2 FYNNEI. V shed 5 bases and J 2 bases; nucleotides not matched to a gene: 2. CDR3 in DNA: TGTGCCAGCAGTAGGGACAGCAACTATGGCTACACCTTC. Translation gives CASSRDSNYGYTF. Complete variable domain (other parts from reference TRBV2 and TRBJ1-2): EPEVTQTPSHQVTQMGQEVILRCVPISNHLYFYWYRQILGQKVEFLVSFYNNEISEKSEIFDDQFSVERPDGSNFTLKIRSTKLEDSAMYFCASSRDSNYGYTFGSGTRLTVV.

V usage is TRBV19 and J usage is TRBJ2-7; the D gene is possibly TRBD2 (5 bases). V was cut by 2 bases and J by 4 bases, with 21 bases left in between. This CDR3 region has 17 residues. Germline CDR1 LNHDA, CDR2 SQIVND (reference sequence). DNA of the CDR3: TGTGCCAGTAGTATAAGAGGACTCGACCAACACCGGTACGAGCAGTACTTC. The encoded protein is CASSIRGLDQHRYEQYF.

The chain employs TRBV25-1 and TRBJ1-1; D unresolved. Trimming took 5 bases from V and 1 from J, leaving 11 bases between them. This CDR3 spans 14 amino acids. Germline CDR1 is MGHDK and CDR2 is SYGVNS. The CDR3, as DNA: TGTGCCAGCAGTCCCCACGGAGCGAACACTGAAGCTTTCTTT. It translates to CASSPHGANTEAFF.

The chain employs TRBV3-1 (or the pseudogene TRBV3-2) and TRBJ2-5; TRBD2 aligns across 8 bases. This CDR3 has 17 amino acids. J gave up 4 bases and V 1 base, and 11 bases lay outside the gene matches. Germline values: CDR1 LGHDT, CDR2 YNNKEL (reference sequence). CDR3 amino acids: CASSQGRGAGVAETQYF. The CDR3 DNA reads as TGTGCCAGCAGCCAAGGGCGGGGAGCGGGAGTCGCAGAGACCCAGTACTTC.